A single sample gave rise to the 19 T cell receptor beta chains below, sequenced in a study of beta chain features in type 1 diabetes. Study-wide results and limits: TCRB CDR3s were moderately but significantly shorter in Type 1 diabetes patients in all four CD4+ subsets.

The investigators reverse transcribed all of the isolated RNA, so they sequenced expressed TCRB transcripts. The data were produced by immunoSEQ multiplex PCR, yet TCRdb's version contains in-frame clones alone and is incomplete. Here the sample spans about 650,000 clones, approximately 13% being singletons. No cognate antigen is known for these TCRs. The sequenced sample was naive CD4+ T cells from blood. The source is a man in his thirties or forties with type 1 diabetes.

This clone was observed a handful of times. V gene TRBV5-5 combines with J gene TRBJ2-3, with D possibly matching TRBD1 (6 bases). The length of the CDR3 is 16 residues. Germline loops: CDR1 SGHKS, CDR2 YYEKEE (reference sequence). Trimming took off 3 bases at V and 3 bases at J, with 17 bases between the two ends. In DNA form, the CDR3 reads TGTGCCAGCAGCTCAGGACAGTTCGGGGTGACAGATACGCAGTATTTT. This encodes CASSSGQFGVTDTQYF.

The table lists this clone with a few counts. This chain links TRBV11-2 with TRBJ2-3, with D unresolved. Germline assignment: CDR1 SGHAT and CDR2 FQNNGV. V lost 1 base, J lost 4 bases, and 6 bases lay in between. The CDR3 is 13 residues long. In DNA, the CDR3 is TGTGCCAGCAGCTTAGGGTCTGCAGATACGCAGTATTTT. It specifies CASSLGSADTQYF.

J is TRBJ1-1 and V is TRBV4-2; D unclear. CDR3 length equals 15 residues. Germline loops: CDR1 LGHNA, CDR2 YNFKEQ. Trimming pared 4 bases from V and 1 base from J, leaving 13 bases between. In DNA, the CDR3 is TGTGCCAGCAGCCCTAAGACACTTCAGAACACTGAAGCTTTCTTT. This codes for CASSPKTLQNTEAFF.

V and J are TRBV5-6 and TRBJ2-5; D is unclear. V was shortened by 4 bases and J by 5 bases, with 12 bases between the two germline ends. Germline values: CDR1 SGHDT, CDR2 YYEEEE. The CDR3 contains 13 residues. This chain's CDR3 is CASSDRVVETQYF. CDR3 bases: TGTGCCAGCAGCGACCGGGTGGTGGAGACCCAGTACTTC.

The CDR3, as DNA: TGTGCCAGCAGTTTCCGGGACGCGCGTGAAAAACTGTTTTTT. Translation gives CASSFRDAREKLFF. This chain joins TRBV6-1 and TRBJ1-4, with D possibly TRBD1 on 5 matching bases. Trimming removed 5 bases at V and 7 bases at J, with 14 bases between. Germline CDR1 reads MNHNS; CDR2 reads SASEGT. The CDR3 contains 14 residues.

This chain uses TRBV30 with TRBJ1-5; no firm D call. The germline V and J ends were trimmed by 0 bases and 0 bases, with 6 bases remaining between them. CDR1 GTSNPN and CDR2 SVGIG come from the germline V gene (reference sequence). CDR3 length: 14 residues. This CDR3 reads CAWSVVTSNQPQHF. CDR3 sequence (DNA): TGTGCCTGGAGTGTTGTTACTAGCAATCAGCCCCAGCATTTT.

The chain employs TRBV4-2 and TRBJ2-1; D tentatively reads TRBD1 or TRBD2 (5 bases each). Between the trimmed V and J ends, which lost 0 bases and 4 bases, there was a span of 13 bases. The CDR3 is 16 residues long. Germline values: CDR1 LGHNA, CDR2 YNFKEQ. The CDR3, as DNA: TGTGCCAGCAGCCAAGATCCCGGGGCCGAATACAATGAGCAGTTCTTC. Translated: CASSQDPGAEYNEQFF.

This clone was observed a handful of times. V gene TRBV7-2 combines with J gene TRBJ1-2, with D maybe TRBD1 (6 bases). This CDR3 region has 15 residues. The germline gives CDR1 SGHTA, CDR2 FQGNSA. The V gene lost 4 bases and the J gene lost 5 bases, with 17 bases spanning the gap. CDR3 protein: CASSSRRGSGYGYTF. Here the CDR3 DNA reads TGTGCCAGCAGCTCTCGCAGGGGTAGCGGGTATGGCTACACCTTC.

The chain uses TRBV13 and TRBJ2-7; tentative D call: TRBD1 (5 bases). V was shortened by 1 base and J by 3 bases, with 7 bases between the two germline ends. The CDR3 contains 13 residues. The V gene's germline CDR1 is PRHDT and CDR2 FYEKMQ (reference sequence). DNA for the CDR3: TGTGCCAGCAGCTTAGAGGGGTTCTACGAGCAGTACTTC. Translated: CASSLEGFYEQYF.

This clone was seen a handful of times. This same CDR3 is encoded by further DNA sequences in the sample. The chain carries TRBV5-1 and TRBJ1-2, with D possibly matching TRBD1 (5 bases). V was trimmed by 0 bases and J by 2 bases, leaving 5 bases between them. There are 13 residues in the CDR3. The V gene's germline CDR1 is SGHRS and CDR2 YFSETQ. The CDR3 nucleotides read TGCGCCAGCAGCTTGGACAGGAACTATGGCTACACCTTC. Translation gives CASSLDRNYGYTF.

This clone has just a few counts. This rearrangement joins TRBV4-3 to TRBJ2-6, with D uncertain. Trimming took 0 bases from V and 4 from J, leaving 10 bases between them. This CDR3 has 16 residues. In germline, CDR1 is LGHNA, CDR2 YSLEER. The CDR3 DNA follows: TGCGCCAGCAGCCAAGATGCGGCTGGAGGGGCCAACGTCCTGACTTTC. It codes for CASSQDAAGGANVLTF.

The V call is TRBV5-6, the J call TRBJ2-2; D possibly corresponds to TRBD2 (6 bases). The CDR3 spans 14 residues. CDR1 is SGHDT and CDR2 is YYEEEE in the germline V gene. V lost 2 bases and J 7 bases, leaving 12 bases between the germline ends. This CDR3 is CASSFLSGVGELFF. DNA of the CDR3: TGTGCCAGCAGCTTCCTTAGCGGAGTCGGGGAGCTGTTTTTT.

The rearrangement uses TRBV5-4 and TRBJ2-3, with D possibly being TRBD1 (6 bases). Trimming removed 1 base from V and 0 bases from J, with 15 bases in between. Germline V gene lookup returns CDR1 SGHNT and CDR2 YYREEE (reference sequence). The CDR3 has 17 residues. The chain's CDR3 is CASSLYLTGSSTDTQYF. CDR3 in DNA: TGTGCCAGCAGCTTGTACCTGACAGGCTCGAGCACAGATACGCAGTATTTT. Full variable domain (missing parts from reference TRBV5-4 and TRBJ2-3): ETGVTQSPTHLIKTRGQQVTLRCSSQSGHNTVSWYQQALGQGPQFIFQYYREEENGRGNFPPRFSGLQFPNYSSELNVNALELDDSALYLCASSLYLTGSSTDTQYFGPGTRLTVL.

This clone was seen a handful of times. The gene calls are TRBV9 and TRBJ2-2, with D perhaps TRBD2 (5 bases). Trimming removed 0 bases at V and 2 bases at J, with 11 bases between. Germline V lookup: CDR1 SGDLS, CDR2 YYNGEE. The CDR3 spans 16 residues. CDR3: CASSVDPSLNTGELFF. The CDR3 DNA reads TGTGCCAGCAGCGTAGATCCTAGCTTAAACACCGGGGAGCTGTTTTTT.

For the CDR3, the DNA is TGCGCCAGCAGCTTGGTGGGGACTTCCTACAATGAGCAGTTCTTC. Translating gives CASSLVGTSYNEQFF. J is TRBJ2-1 and V is TRBV5-1, with a weak D call TRBD2 (6 bases). With 0 bases removed from V and 1 base from J, the gap between germline ends came to 8 bases. CDR3 size: 15 residues. In germline, CDR1 is SGHRS, CDR2 YFSETQ.

This clone was observed a handful of times. CDR3 DNA: TGTGCCAGCAGCTTAGCGGCTGGGGCCAACGTCCTGACTTTC. Residues: CASSLAAGANVLTF. The chain joins TRBV7-6 to TRBJ2-6, with no clear D. CDR1 SGHVS and CDR2 FNYEAQ come from the germline V gene. The V gene lost 0 bases and the J gene lost 2 bases, with 2 bases spanning the gap. There are 14 residues in the CDR3. The variable domain in full, completed from reference TRBV7-6 and TRBJ2-6, reads GAGVSQSPRYKVTKRGQDVALRCDPISGHVSLYWYRQALGQGPEFLTYFNYEAQQDKSGLPNDRFSAERPEGSISTLTIQRTEQRDSAMYRCASSLAAGANVLTFGAGSRLTVL.

A few counts support this clone. This sequence joins TRBV9 and TRBJ2-1; maybe TRBD1 (6 bases). Trimming shortened V by 0 bases and J by 9 bases, and 16 bases separated the two germline ends. The V gene's germline CDR1 is SGDLS and CDR2 YYNGEE. The CDR3 runs to 15 residues. CDR3 sequence reads: CASSVGGTGFSEQFF. The DNA for the CDR3 is TGTGCCAGCAGCGTAGGGGGAACAGGGTTTAGTGAGCAGTTCTTC.

The V and J genes are TRBV7-9 and TRBJ1-5, with a weak D call TRBD1 (5 bases). Per germline, CDR1 SEHNR and CDR2 FQNEAQ (reference sequence). The CDR3 has 15 amino acids. Deletions cut 5 bases from V and 3 bases from J, with 14 bases between. The CDR3 DNA is TGTGCCAGCAGCCCAGAGAGGGGCTCCAATCAGCCCCAGCATTTT. It translates to CASSPERGSNQPQHF. Supplemented by reference TRBV7-9 and TRBJ1-5, the full variable domain reads DTGVSQNPRHKITKRGQNVTFRCDPISEHNRLYWYRQTLGQGPEFLTYFQNEAQLEKSRLLSDRFSAERPKGSFSTLEIQRTEQGDSAMYLCASSPERGSNQPQHFGDGTRLSIL.

This chain links TRBV10-3 with TRBJ2-6; D is unresolved. This CDR3 comprises 17 residues. Germline values: CDR1 ENHRY, CDR2 SYGVKD. V lost 7 bases and J lost 1, with 17 bases in between. DNA for the CDR3: TGTGCCATCACTCCGCAGCAATTCTCTTCTGGGGCCAACGTCCTGACTTTC. This translates into CAITPQQFSSGANVLTF.